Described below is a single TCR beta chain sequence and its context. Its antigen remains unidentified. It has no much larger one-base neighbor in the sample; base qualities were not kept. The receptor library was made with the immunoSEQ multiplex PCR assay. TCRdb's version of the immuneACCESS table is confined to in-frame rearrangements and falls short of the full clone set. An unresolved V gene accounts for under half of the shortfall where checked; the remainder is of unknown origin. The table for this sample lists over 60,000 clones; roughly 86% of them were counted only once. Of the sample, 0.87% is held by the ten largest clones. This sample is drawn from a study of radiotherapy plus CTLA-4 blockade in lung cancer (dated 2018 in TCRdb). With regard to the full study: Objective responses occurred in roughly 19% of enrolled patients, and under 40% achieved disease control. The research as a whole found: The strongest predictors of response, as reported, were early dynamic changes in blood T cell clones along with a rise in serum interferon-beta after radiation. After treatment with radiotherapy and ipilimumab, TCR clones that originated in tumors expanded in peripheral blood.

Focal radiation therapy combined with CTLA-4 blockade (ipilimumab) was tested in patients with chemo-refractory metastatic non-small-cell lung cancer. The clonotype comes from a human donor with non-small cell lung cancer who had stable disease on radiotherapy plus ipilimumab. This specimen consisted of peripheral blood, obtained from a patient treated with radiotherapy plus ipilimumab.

The DNA reads TGTGCCAGCAGTTACTCGAGCGGGAGGGGGTACAATGAGCAGTTCTTC. This codes for CASSYSSGRGYNEQFF. This receptor chain uses TRBV6-5 and TRBJ2-1; 10 junctional bases match TRBD2. Trimming accounts for 0 bases at V and 4 bases at J, while the number of junction bases matched to no gene is 3. According to the germline V gene, CDR1 reads MNHEY and CDR2 reads SVGAGI. The cysteine opens and the phenylalanine closes a CDR3 of 16 amino acids. Solely the CDR3 DNA is kept, with 48 bases framed from the first base.